This T cell receptor (beta chain) was recovered during a study of T cell responses to AZD1222 COVID-19 vaccine. General observations from the study: Donors were mostly white British, more females; clonal diversity possibly underestimated. Spike-wide vaccine-associated CD4 TCRs dominated at 160-218 and 743-854.

Researchers grouped second doses given at about 4 or about 12 weeks into one pool. Germline V CDR1 and CDR2: SGHRS, YFSETQ. V was clipped by 0 bases and J by 5 bases; unmatched bases: 4. The CDR3 spans 15 residues. As to this clone: Its antigen is unidentified.

Clones were sequenced by immunoSEQ multiplex PCR, and TCRdb holds only the in-frame ones, with some missing. The sample records under 150,000 clones, roughly 93% being singletons. Sequencing was performed on peripheral blood, taken 28 days after the second AZD1222 dose. The origin of this receptor is an adult who received the AZD1222 COVID-19 vaccine. V gene TRBV5-1 combines with J gene TRBJ2-2; 7 bases agree with TRBD1. The CDR3 nucleotides are TGCGCCAGCAGCTTGGGAGGGGGCGAGACCGGGGAGCTGTTTTTT. Its protein is CASSLGGGETGELFF.